The 8 T cell receptor beta chains below come from one sample, sequenced in a study of blood T cell repertoires in COVID-19. Clones were sequenced by immunoSEQ multiplex PCR, and TCRdb holds only the in-frame ones, with some missing. The table has 250,000 to 350,000 clones, more than 85% seen once. Source material: peripheral blood. These receptors originate from a man aged 25 to 40 with acute or convalescent COVID-19.

The chain carries TRBV24-1 and TRBJ2-3, with a weak D call TRBD2 (7 bases). V lost 10 bases to trimming and J lost 7 bases, with 14 bases between them. Germline V CDR1 and CDR2: KGHDR, SFDVKD. This CDR3 is built from 12 residues. CDR3 loop: CATSSGGHTQYF. CDR3 nucleotides: TGTGCCACTTCATCCGGGGGGCATACGCAGTATTTT.

The genes are TRBV6-5 and TRBJ1-2; 7 bases agree with TRBD1. J was trimmed by 7 bases and V by 0 bases; bases with no gene match: 8. Looked up from germline, CDR1 is MNHEY and CDR2 is SVGAGI. The CDR3 length is 15 residues. The DNA for the CDR3 is TGTGCCAGCAGTTACTCGGGCCAGGGGGTTCCTGGCTACACCTTC. Protein product: CASSYSGQGVPGYTF.

The chain has TRBV18 and TRBJ1-5; TRBD1 is a possible D gene (5 bases). From germline, CDR1 is KGHSH and CDR2 LQKENI. The V and J ends lost 1 base and 3 bases respectively, with 10 bases between them. The CDR3 has 15 residues. CDR3 nucleotide sequence: TGTGCCAGCTCACCACAGGGGCTCTCCAATCAGCCCCAGCATTTT. Protein sequence: CASSPQGLSNQPQHF. The variable domain in full, with the rest retrieved from reference TRBV18 and TRBJ1-5, is NAGVMQNPRHLVRRRGQEARLRCSPMKGHSHVYWYRQLPEEGLKFMVYLQKENIIDESGMPKERFSAEFPKEGPSILRIQQVVRGDSAAYFCASSPQGLSNQPQHFGDGTRLSIL.

V gene TRBV4-1 combines with J gene TRBJ2-5; TRBD1 aligns across 9 bases. From germline, CDR1 is MGHRA and CDR2 YSYEKL. The CDR3 covers 15 residues. V was clipped by 2 bases and J by 5 bases; unmatched bases: 6. CDR3 loop: CASSQQQGAGETQYF. DNA for the CDR3: TGCGCCAGCAGCCAACAACAGGGGGCAGGGGAGACCCAGTACTTC.

The V gene is TRBV11-3, the J gene TRBJ1-5; D ambiguous. Germline lookup yields CDR1 SGHNT and CDR2 YENEEA. The ends were cut back, 0 bases at V and 5 bases at J, with 14 bases in the middle. The CDR3 is 16 amino acids. The CDR3 sequence: CASSLEGSAGHQPQHF. CDR3 nucleotides: TGTGCCAGCAGCTTAGAGGGTTCCGCTGGGCATCAGCCCCAGCATTTT. The full variable domain, its missing parts supplied by reference TRBV11-3 and TRBJ1-5, is EAGVVQSPRYKIIEKKQPVAFWCNPISGHNTLYWYLQNLGQGPELLIRYENEEAVDDSQLPKDRFSAERLKGVDSTLKIQPAELGDSAVYLCASSLEGSAGHQPQHFGDGTRLSIL.

This chain uses TRBV5-1 with TRBJ2-3, with D tentatively TRBD2 (5 bases). Looked up from germline, CDR1 is SGHRS and CDR2 is YFSETQ. V was pared by 1 base and J by 2 bases, with 8 bases between. The CDR3 spans 14 residues. CDR3 sequence: CASSLSGTTDTQYF. DNA of the CDR3: TGCGCCAGCAGCTTGAGCGGTACCACAGATACGCAGTATTTT. The full variable domain, rest sourced from reference TRBV5-1 and TRBJ2-3, is KAGVTQTPRYLIKTRGQQVTLSCSPISGHRSVSWYQQTPGQGLQFLFEYFSETQRNKGNFPGRFSGRQFSNSRSEMNVSTLELGDSALYLCASSLSGTTDTQYFGPGTRLTVL.

The J gene is TRBJ1-2, the V gene TRBV18; 7 nucleotides align to TRBD1. The germline V gene has CDR1 KGHSH and CDR2 LQKENI. The CDR3 spans 14 residues. With V trimmed by 2 bases and J by 8 bases, 8 bases remained unmatched. CDR3 sequence (DNA): TGTGCCAGCTCACCAAGGGGGCGCGATTCGGGCTACACCTTC. Its translation is CASSPRGRDSGYTF.

Concerning this clone: The sample holds other DNA sequences that translate to the same CDR3. The rearrangement joins TRBV28 to TRBJ2-3; no clear D. The length of the CDR3 is 14 residues. V was pared by 5 bases and J by 1 base, with 10 bases between. Germline-derived CDR1 and CDR2 are MDHEN and SYDVKM. The CDR3 DNA is TGTGCCAGCAGTCTGGGTGGAGGCACAGATACGCAGTATTTT. It encodes CASSLGGGTDTQYF.